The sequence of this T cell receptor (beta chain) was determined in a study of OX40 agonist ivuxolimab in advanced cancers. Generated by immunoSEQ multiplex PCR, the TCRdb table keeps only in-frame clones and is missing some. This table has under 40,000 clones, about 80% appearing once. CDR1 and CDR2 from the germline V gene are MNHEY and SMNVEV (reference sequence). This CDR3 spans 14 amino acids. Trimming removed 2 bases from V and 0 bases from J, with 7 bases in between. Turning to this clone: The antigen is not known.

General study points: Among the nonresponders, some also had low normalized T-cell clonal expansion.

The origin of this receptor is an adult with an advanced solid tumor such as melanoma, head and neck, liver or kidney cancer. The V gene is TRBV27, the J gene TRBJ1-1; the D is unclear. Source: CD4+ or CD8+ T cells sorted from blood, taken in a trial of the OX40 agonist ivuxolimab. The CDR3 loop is CASSLTEMNTEAFF. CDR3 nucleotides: TGTGCCAGCAGTTTAACGGAGATGAACACTGAAGCTTTCTTT.